This TCR beta chain was documented in a study of cytomegalovirus exposure and HLA in healthy donors. The study's findings and limits: Looking again later, the authors saw that most CMV-associated TCR beta chains seemed HLA-restricted. Researchers reportedly found TCR beta sequences accurately predicted most subjects' HLA-A and HLA-B alleles. It was assumed in the presence/absence analyses that sequencing depth was roughly uniform across donors.

A remark on this clone: Its antigen remains unidentified.

The CDR3 has 15 residues. Trimming took 4 bases from V and 7 from J, leaving 17 bases between them. Germline V lookup: CDR1 SEHNR, CDR2 FQNEAQ (reference sequence). In the PCR, 60 Vbeta and 13 Jbeta primers were used. TCRdb's table, derived via immunoSEQ multiplex PCR, lists solely in-frame clones and lacks some. The sample contains 85,000 to 100,000 clones, roughly 80% of which appear only once. Donors counted as nominally healthy when sampled, yet unrecorded immune exposures were likely. This receptor was identified in a man aged 60 to 69 in good health and CMV-seropositive. The source material was PBMCs. The J gene is TRBJ2-1, the V gene TRBV7-9, with D possibly being TRBD2 (5 bases). This CDR3 is CASSSYSGRRNEQFF. CDR3 sequence (DNA): TGTGCCAGCAGCTCCTACTCGGGAAGAAGGAATGAGCAGTTCTTC. Using reference TRBV7-9 and TRBJ2-1 for the parts outside the CDR3, the full variable domain is DTGVSQNPRHKITKRGQNVTFRCDPISEHNRLYWYRQTLGQGPEFLTYFQNEAQLEKSRLLSDRFSAERPKGSFSTLEIQRTEQGDSAMYLCASSSYSGRRNEQFFGPGTRLTVL.